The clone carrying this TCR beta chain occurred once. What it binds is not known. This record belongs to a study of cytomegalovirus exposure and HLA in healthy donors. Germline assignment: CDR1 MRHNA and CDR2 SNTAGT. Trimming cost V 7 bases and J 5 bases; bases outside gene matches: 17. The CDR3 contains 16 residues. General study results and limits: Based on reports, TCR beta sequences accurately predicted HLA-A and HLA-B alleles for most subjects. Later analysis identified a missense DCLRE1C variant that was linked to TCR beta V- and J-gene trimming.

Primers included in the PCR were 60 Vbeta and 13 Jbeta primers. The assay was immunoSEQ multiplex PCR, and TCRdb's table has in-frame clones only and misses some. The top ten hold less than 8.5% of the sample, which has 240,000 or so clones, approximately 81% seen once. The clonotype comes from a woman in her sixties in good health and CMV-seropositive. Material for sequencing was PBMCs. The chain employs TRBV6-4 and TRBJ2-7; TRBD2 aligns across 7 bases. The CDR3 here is CASTTLTSYPTDEQYF. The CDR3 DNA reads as TGTGCCAGCACTACACTGACTAGCTATCCAACTGACGAGCAGTACTTC.